A single sample gave rise to the 10 T cell receptor beta chains below, sequenced in a study of blood T cell repertoires in COVID-19. Sequencing used immunoSEQ multiplex PCR; TCRdb keeps in-frame clones, though not all of them. The sample yields just under 350,000 clones, about 89% seen once. Material for sequencing was peripheral blood. All receptors come from a woman in her forties or fifties with COVID-19, enrolled during active disease.

The V gene is TRBV9, the J gene TRBJ2-5; D call uncertain. Per germline, CDR1 SGDLS and CDR2 YYNGEE. This CDR3 comprises 14 residues. V lost 1 base, J lost 2 bases, and 9 bases lay in between. CDR3: CASSVNGFQETQYF. The CDR3 nucleotides are TGTGCCAGCAGCGTAAACGGTTTTCAAGAGACCCAGTACTTC.

V usage is TRBV19 and J usage is TRBJ2-1; 9 nucleotides match TRBD2. V lost 4 bases and J lost 7; bases outside the gene matches: 17. Germline values: CDR1 LNHDA, CDR2 SQIVND (reference sequence). The CDR3 covers 18 residues. The CDR3 DNA is TGTGCCAGTAGTAGATCCGTAGGGGCTAGCGGGATGATAAATGAGCAGTTCTTC. This encodes CASSRSVGASGMINEQFF.

V and J are TRBV2 and TRBJ2-3, with 9 bases aligning to TRBD1. Trimming at V came to 6 bases and at J to 5 bases, leaving 6 bases not matched to a gene. The CDR3 contains 14 residues. Per the germline V gene, CDR1 is SNHLY and CDR2 is FYNNEI. The CDR3 loop is CASSQTGGGDTQYF. The CDR3 bases are TGTGCCAGCAGCCAGACAGGGGGTGGAGATACGCAGTATTTT.

The V call is TRBV7-2, the J call TRBJ2-5, with a tentative D call TRBD1 (6 bases). V lost 6 bases and J 1 base, leaving 9 bases between the germline ends. Germline CDR1 SGHTA, CDR2 FQGNSA. The CDR3 contains 13 residues. CDR3 sequence: CASSRDTQETQYF. DNA for the CDR3: TGTGCCAGCAGTCGGGACACCCAAGAGACCCAGTACTTC.

This clone appeared a single time. The chain has TRBV2 and TRBJ2-2; D remains unclear. In germline, CDR1 is SNHLY, CDR2 FYNNEI. The CDR3 runs 13 residues. V lost 7 bases to trimming and J lost 7 bases, with 13 bases between them. The CDR3 here is CASNEDSSGELFF. CDR3 DNA: TGTGCCAGCAACGAGGATTCGAGCGGGGAGCTGTTTTTT. The variable domain in full, with the rest retrieved from reference TRBV2 and TRBJ2-2, is EPEVTQTPSHQVTQMGQEVILRCVPISNHLYFYWYRQILGQKVEFLVSFYNNEISEKSEIFDDQFSVERPDGSNFTLKIRSTKLEDSAMYFCASNEDSSGELFFGEGSRLTVL.

This rearrangement joins TRBV3-1 (or the pseudogene TRBV3-2) to TRBJ1-3; no firm D call. This CDR3 spans 13 amino acids. Germline CDR1 and CDR2: LGHDT and YNNKEL (reference sequence). V lost 2 bases, J lost 2 bases, and 4 bases lay in between. CDR3 in amino acids: CASSQTAGNTIYF. The DNA of the CDR3 is TGTGCCAGCAGCCAAACTGCTGGAAACACCATATATTTT.

The J gene is TRBJ2-5, the V gene TRBV5-1; 10 bases are shared with TRBD1. Germline CDR1 and CDR2: SGHRS and YFSETQ. CDR3 length: 14 amino acids. The ends lost 3 bases at V and 5 bases at J; junction bases unmatched: 4. This CDR3 is CASSSGTGAETQYF. Here the CDR3 DNA reads TGCGCCAGCAGCTCGGGGACAGGGGCTGAGACCCAGTACTTC.

The chain carries TRBV30 and TRBJ2-3; D gene ambiguous. The V end was cut by 3 bases, the J end by 6 bases, with 10 bases between. The CDR3 spans 12 residues. CDR1 and CDR2 (germline): GTSNPN, SVGIG (reference sequence). The DNA of the CDR3 is TGTGCCTGGAGCACTACTTTGGATACGCAGTATTTT. It specifies CAWSTTLDTQYF. Full variable domain (rest looked up from reference TRBV30 and TRBJ2-3): SQTIHQWPATLVQPVGSPLSLECTVEGTSNPNLYWYRQAAGRGLQLLFYSVGIGQISSEVPQNLSASRPQDRQFILSSKKLLLSDSGFYLCAWSTTLDTQYFGPGTRLTVL.

This chain links TRBV4-2 with TRBJ2-3; a weak D match, TRBD2 (5 bases). The germline CDR1 and CDR2 sequences are LGHNA and YNFKEQ. The CDR3 consists of 15 residues. V dropped 4 bases and J dropped 4 bases, with 15 bases sitting between them. The DNA for the CDR3 is TGTGCCAGCAGCCGCCAGGCCTCCGGGGCAGATACGCAGTATTTT. It codes for CASSRQASGADTQYF.

This chain joins TRBV9 and TRBJ2-2; D not certain. This CDR3 region has 15 residues. V lost 1 base, J lost 3 bases, and 10 bases lay in between. CDR1 SGDLS and CDR2 YYNGEE come from the germline V gene. The CDR3 here is CASSVKVRDTGELFF. The CDR3 nucleotides read TGTGCCAGCAGCGTAAAAGTTCGGGACACCGGGGAGCTGTTTTTT.